This entry lists 24 T cell receptor beta chains sequenced from one sample in a study of blood T cells in healthy people across ages. Primed by a sample-barcoded 5' primer and a J-beta primer mix, a second PCR proceeded for about 6 to 12 cycles. TCRdb called the 5' RACE reads again in MiXCR, with one record for every CDR3 protein. The sample yields about 1.4 million distinct CDR3 sequences, approximately 59% seen once. Source material: blood. The receptors shown here come from a man younger than 35 in good health.

The J gene is TRBJ2-7, the V gene TRBV7-9; 10 bases match TRBD2. Unmatched junction bases numbered 9, after V lost 3 bases and J lost 1 base. The CDR3 runs to 17 residues. CDR1 is SEHNR, CDR2 FQNEAQ, per germline (reference sequence). The CDR3, as DNA: TGTGCCAGCAGCTTCCCGGTGGGACTAGCGAATTCCTACGAGCAGTACTTC. It yields the protein CASSFPVGLANSYEQYF.

This clonotype has just a few counts. The genes are TRBV20-1 and TRBJ2-7; D may match TRBD1 or TRBD2 (7 bases each). The CDR3 sequence is 14 residues long. With 5 bases removed from V and 5 bases from J, the gap between germline ends came to 19 bases. In germline, CDR1 is DFQATT, CDR2 SNEGSKA (reference sequence). CDR3 region: CSALQPGGGHEQYF. For the CDR3, the DNA is TGCAGTGCTCTCCAACCAGGGGGAGGGCACGAGCAGTACTTC.

The chain carries TRBV27 and TRBJ2-1; D is possibly TRBD2 (6 bases). The CDR3 contains 19 residues. In germline, CDR1 is MNHEY, CDR2 SMNVEV (reference sequence). V shed 2 bases and J shed 7 bases, with 27 bases lying between them. The CDR3 nucleotides are TGTGCCAGCAGTTTACAATCGCGGGACTTTCATGTTAATACAAATGAGCAGTTCTTC. Residues: CASSLQSRDFHVNTNEQFF.

The chain is built from TRBV4-1 and TRBJ2-7, with 11 nucleotides matching TRBD1. Trimming removed 0 bases from V and 6 bases from J; junction bases left unmatched: 10. Germline-derived CDR1 and CDR2 are MGHRA and YSYEKL. The CDR3 is made up of 17 amino acids. The CDR3 here is CASSQDIPDRGPGEQYF. The CDR3 region has the DNA TGCGCCAGCAGCCAAGACATCCCGGACAGGGGGCCGGGCGAGCAGTACTTC.

The chain joins TRBV5-6 to TRBJ2-5; D may be TRBD1 (7 bases). The end of the DNA fits TRBJ2-7 better, so the J call may be wrong. Per the germline V gene, CDR1 is SGHDT and CDR2 is YYEEEE. The CDR3 sequence is 14 residues long. The DNA of the CDR3 is TGTGCCAGCAGCAAATATCAGGGGGGCTACGAGCAGTACTTC. Its protein is CASSKYQGGYEQYF.

The chain employs TRBV7-2 and TRBJ2-5; 7 positions match TRBD1. Germline loops: CDR1 SGHTA, CDR2 FQGNSA. CDR3 length equals 15 residues. The junction had 13 bases not matched to a gene; V was cut back by 7 bases and J by 5 bases. The CDR3 DNA reads TGTGCCAGCAACTCCCGGACAGGTGGAACGGAGACCCAGTACTTC. Encoded protein: CASNSRTGGTETQYF.

The chain uses TRBV20-1 and TRBJ1-1; D may be TRBD1 (6 bases). The CDR3 is 14 residues long. V was trimmed by 0 bases and J by 4 bases, leaving 12 bases between them. Germline V gene sequence: CDR1 DFQATT, CDR2 SNEGSKA (reference sequence). The CDR3 nucleotides read TGCAGTGCTAGAGACTCCGGCAGGGGCACTGAAGCTTTCTTT. Amino acid sequence: CSARDSGRGTEAFF.

The rearrangement links TRBV7-9 to TRBJ2-3, with 10 bases fitting TRBD2. The length of the CDR3 is 15 residues. Germline V gene sequence: CDR1 SEHNR, CDR2 FQNEAQ (reference sequence). V lost 6 bases to trimming and J lost 5 bases; unmatched junction nucleotides: 8. This CDR3 reads CASSQLSGGGDTQYF. In DNA, the CDR3 is TGTGCCAGCAGTCAACTCAGCGGGGGGGGAGATACGCAGTATTTT.

The CDR3 DNA follows: TGTGCCAGCAGCCCTGACAGAGGGGTAGGAGGCTACACCTTC. Residues: CASSPDRGVGGYTF. The V call is TRBV11-2, the J call TRBJ1-2; D might be TRBD1 (5 bases). Germline V CDR1 and CDR2: SGHAT, FQNNGV. V lost 5 bases and J lost 8, with 18 bases in between. This CDR3 is 14 amino acids long.

V gene TRBV12-3 or TRBV12-4 combines with J gene TRBJ2-1; D uncertain. This CDR3 comprises 13 residues. Between the trimmed V and J ends, which lost 0 bases and 6 bases, there was a span of 6 bases. This chain's CDR3 is CASSLASVNEQFF. CDR3 in DNA: TGTGCCAGCAGTTTAGCTAGTGTCAATGAGCAGTTCTTC.

The rearrangement joins TRBV4-1 to TRBJ2-1, with 12 bases fitting TRBD1. Germline CDR1 reads MGHRA; CDR2 reads YSYEKL. The CDR3 is made up of 15 amino acids. Trimming cost V 0 bases and J 9 bases; bases outside gene matches: 3. The CDR3 sequence is CASSQEGTGGVEQFF. The CDR3 coding sequence is TGCGCCAGCAGCCAAGAAGGGACAGGGGGCGTTGAGCAGTTCTTC.

V and J are TRBV7-9 and TRBJ2-7; 7 bases fit TRBD1. Looked up from germline, CDR1 is SEHNR and CDR2 is FQNEAQ (reference sequence). The CDR3 sequence is 14 residues long. V was clipped by 5 bases and J by 3 bases; unmatched bases: 7. The CDR3 sequence: CASSVRRDSYEQYF. CDR3 nucleotide sequence: TGTGCCAGCAGCGTAAGAAGGGACAGCTACGAGCAGTACTTC.

About this clonotype: The junction does not match germline at one end; this may be a read error. The chain recombines TRBV7-9 with TRBJ2-1; the match to TRBD2 covers 9 bases. Germline V lookup: CDR1 SEHNR, CDR2 FQNEAQ (reference sequence). The CDR3 has 14 residues. In nucleotides, the CDR3 is TGTGCCAGCAGTTTAGCGGGGGAGACCAATGAGCAGTTCTTC. This codes for CASSLAGETNEQFF.

J is TRBJ2-1 and V is TRBV7-8, with 9 bases aligning to TRBD2. This CDR3 region has 12 residues. The J segment lost 10 bases and the V segment lost 5 bases, leaving 3 bases of the junction unmatched. Germline-derived CDR1 and CDR2 are SGHVS and FQNEAQ. DNA of the CDR3: TGTGCCAGCAGCACGACTAGCGGAGAGCAGTTCTTC. Protein product: CASSTTSGEQFF.

The rearrangement uses TRBV6-5 and TRBJ1-2; D possibly corresponds to TRBD1 (5 bases). Trimming left V 0 bases short and J 4 bases short, with 12 bases between. The CDR3 has 15 amino acids. Germline lookup yields CDR1 MNHEY and CDR2 SVGAGI. The CDR3 sequence is CASSYSKTDSYGYTF. As DNA, the CDR3 is TGTGCCAGCAGTTACTCCAAGACAGATAGCTATGGCTACACCTTC.

The chain employs TRBV5-1 and TRBJ2-5, with D maybe TRBD2 (6 bases). Germline V gives CDR1 SGHRS, CDR2 YFSETQ. V lost 4 bases, J lost 1 base, and 11 bases lay in between. The CDR3 is 14 amino acids. The CDR3 DNA reads as TGCGCCAGCAGCCAGCTGGGGGGCCAAGAGACCCAGTACTTC. Protein product: CASSQLGGQETQYF.

The V and J genes are TRBV5-5 and TRBJ1-4; no clear D. The germline CDR1 and CDR2 sequences are SGHKS and YYEKEE (reference sequence). This CDR3 is built from 17 residues. The V gene lost 3 bases and the J gene lost 5 bases, with 20 bases spanning the gap. Written as DNA, the CDR3 is TGTGCCAGCAGCTCAGACCGGGAACTAGCGCGGAATGAAAAACTGTTTTTT. Residues: CASSSDRELARNEKLFF.

This chain uses TRBV4-1 with TRBJ1-5; a weak D match, TRBD1 (5 bases). The CDR3 covers 14 residues. The germline V and J ends were trimmed by 1 base and 11 bases, with 15 bases remaining between them. CDR1 is MGHRA and CDR2 is YSYEKL in the germline V gene. The CDR3 nucleotides are TGCGCCAGCAGCCAAGCCTCAGGGCTGGTGGCCCAGCATTTT. This translates into CASSQASGLVAQHF.

The chain employs TRBV6-6 and TRBJ2-3, with a weak D call TRBD1 (5 bases). This CDR3 comprises 16 residues. CDR1 is MNHNY, CDR2 SVGAGI, per germline (reference sequence). V was clipped by 0 bases and J by 4 bases, with 14 bases between them. CDR3 in DNA: TGTGCCAGCAGTTACTCTGGGGCAGGGTTCGCAGATACGCAGTATTTT. It encodes CASSYSGAGFADTQYF.

The chain employs TRBV11-2 and TRBJ2-7, with a tentative D call TRBD2 (6 bases). The CDR3 totals 13 residues. Between the trimmed V and J ends, which lost 5 bases and 6 bases, there was a span of 14 bases. Looked up from germline, CDR1 is SGHAT and CDR2 is FQNNGV. The CDR3 DNA follows: TGTGCCAGCAGCCACCCTACTAGCAGCGAGCAGTACTTC. Translating it yields CASSHPTSSEQYF.

V and J are TRBV7-2 and TRBJ2-4; no clear D gene. V dropped 2 bases and J dropped 5 bases, with 4 bases sitting between them. CDR3 length: 12 amino acids. CDR1 and CDR2 (germline): SGHTA, FQGNSA. CDR3 residues: CASSLLENIQYF. The DNA of the CDR3 is TGTGCCAGCAGCTTACTCGAAAACATTCAGTACTTC.

The chain uses TRBV4-1 and TRBJ1-4; 7 bases line up with TRBD1. This CDR3 has 17 amino acids. The ends lost 6 bases at V and 8 bases at J; junction bases unmatched: 18. Germline loops: CDR1 MGHRA, CDR2 YSYEKL. In DNA, the CDR3 is TGCGCCAGCAGTTCTGGGGCGGTCGCAGGGGGGGTAGAAAAACTGTTTTTT. Its protein product is CASSSGAVAGGVEKLFF.

J is TRBJ2-7 and V is TRBV6-1; the match to TRBD2 covers 9 bases. CDR3 size: 19 residues. CDR1 is MNHNS, CDR2 SASEGT, per germline. Trimming at V came to 7 bases and at J to 2 bases, leaving 21 bases not matched to a gene. CDR3 region: CASTLERGVPHTQTYEQYF. CDR3 bases: TGTGCCAGCACCCTAGAGCGGGGGGTACCTCACACTCAAACCTACGAGCAGTACTTC.

This clonotype showed up just once. This rearrangement joins TRBV20-1 to TRBJ1-1; possibly TRBD1 for D (5 bases). This CDR3 has 13 amino acids. With 8 bases removed from V and 2 bases from J, the gap between germline ends came to 15 bases. CDR1 and CDR2 (germline): DFQATT, SNEGSKA (reference sequence). The CDR3 bases are TGCAGTCCGACCAAAGACAGAAACACTGAAGCTTTCTTT. Amino acid sequence: CSPTKDRNTEAFF.